This is a list of T cell receptor beta chains from one sample in a study of identical twins. TCRdb reprocessed the 5' RACE reads with MiXCR, giving one entry per CDR3 protein. The profile shows nearly 250,000 distinct CDR3 sequences, roughly 7% of them singletons. These sequences were also reported in another study, on yellow fever vaccine responses in identical twins.

The specimen was memory (CD45RO+) T cells sorted from blood. These receptors all come from a woman between 18 and 29 years old in good health. Each CDR3 is given with its conserved first and last residue. The order of the fields is clone size, V gene, J gene, D gene, CDR3 protein, CDR3 DNA. A D gene is named only where the DNA matches it firmly. Part of the rows lack a size; the others show once, few, many or a class for expanded clones.

many,TRBV7-8,TRBJ2-5,TRBD2,CASSLVIAGVQETQYF,TGTGCCAGCAGCTTAGTTATAGCGGGAGTTCAAGAGACCCAGTACTTC
few,TRBV3-1,TRBJ1-4,NA,CASSPPGSEKLFF,TGTGCCAGCAGCCCCCCCGGGAGTGAAAAACTGTTTTTT
many,TRBV12-3/TRBV12-4,TRBJ1-5,NA,CASSLGGLGNQPQHF,TGTGCCAGCAGTTTGGGGGGGCTCGGCAATCAGCCCCAGCATTTT
many,TRBV5-4,TRBJ2-1,NA,CASSLASDSYNEQFF,TGTGCCAGCAGCTTGGCTTCAGACTCCTACAATGAGCAGTTCTTC
few,TRBV5-5,TRBJ2-7,TRBD2,CASSLTSQYEQYF,TGTGCCAGCAGTCTGACTAGCCAGTACGAGCAGTACTTC
NA,TRBV5-1,TRBJ1-4,NA,CASNPGGSNEKLFF,TGCGCCAGTAATCCGGGGGGTTCTAATGAAAAACTGTTTTTT
NA,TRBV14,TRBJ2-7,NA,CASSPGLTRGRSYEQYF,TGTGCCAGCAGCCCTGGCTTAACCAGGGGAAGATCCTACGAGCAGTACTTC
NA,TRBV2,TRBJ2-1,NA,CASRENSDGYNEQFF,TGTGCCAGCAGAGAGAACAGCGACGGCTACAATGAGCAGTTCTTC
few,TRBV20-1,TRBJ1-2,NA,CSASAPNYGYTF,TGCAGTGCTAGTGCGCCGAACTATGGCTACACCTTC
many,TRBV25-1,TRBJ2-1,TRBD1,CASSGGTGFYNEQFF,TGTGCCAGCAGTGGAGGGACAGGGTTTTACAATGAGCAGTTCTTC
many,TRBV28,TRBJ1-5,NA,CASSTDSFNQPQHF,TGTGCCAGCAGTACGGACAGCTTCAATCAGCCCCAGCATTTT
many,TRBV5-1,TRBJ1-1,NA,CASSPRQVMSTEAFF,TGCGCCAGCAGCCCACGACAGGTGATGAGCACTGAAGCTTTCTTT
many,TRBV12-3/TRBV12-4,TRBJ2-7,NA,CASSFATYEQYF,TGTGCCAGCAGTTTCGCCACCTACGAGCAGTACTTC
few,TRBV12-3/TRBV12-4,TRBJ1-5,NA,CASSPLDGYNQPQHF,TGTGCCAGCAGCCCCCTGGACGGGTACAATCAGCCCCAGCATTTT
few,TRBV7-9,TRBJ2-1,NA,CASSSGVHPTDEQFF,TGTGCCAGCAGCTCAGGTGTCCATCCCACCGATGAGCAGTTCTTC
NA,TRBV29-1,TRBJ2-4,TRBD1,CSVGQGVGAKNIQYF,TGCAGCGTTGGACAGGGCGTGGGAGCCAAAAACATTCAGTACTTC
NA,TRBV14,TRBJ1-1,NA,CASSQGSVTEAFF,TGTGCCAGCAGCCAGGGTTCAGTCACTGAAGCTTTCTTT
many,TRBV11-1,TRBJ2-1,NA,CASSPHNNEQFF,TGTGCCAGCAGCCCCCACAACAATGAGCAGTTCTTC
medium-sized,TRBV7-2,TRBJ2-1,NA,CASRSGPSSYNEQFF,TGTGCCAGCAGGAGCGGGCCGAGCTCCTACAATGAGCAGTTCTTC
many,TRBV12-5,TRBJ1-5,NA,CASGYRNQPQHF,TGTGCTAGTGGTTACCGAAATCAGCCCCAGCATTTT
few,TRBV15,TRBJ2-5,NA,CATSRVRGRETQYF,TGTGCCACCAGCAGAGTCCGGGGCCGGGAGACCCAGTACTTC
few,TRBV20-1,TRBJ1-2,NA,CSASRTSYGYTF,TGCAGTGCTAGTCGGACCTCCTATGGCTACACCTTC
NA,TRBV3-1,TRBJ1-2,NA,CASSHNYGYTF,TGTGCCAGCAGCCATAACTATGGCTACACCTTC
few,TRBV2,TRBJ2-1,NA,CASYGAYYNEQFF,TGTGCCAGCTATGGGGCTTATTACAATGAGCAGTTCTTC
many,TRBV5-1,TRBJ2-7,NA,CASRLDSYEQYF,TGCGCCAGCAGACTGGACAGTTACGAGCAGTACTTC
few,TRBV10-3,TRBJ1-5,NA,CAISTRDGPQHF,TGTGCCATCAGTACCAGGGATGGGCCCCAGCATTTT
few,TRBV4-1,TRBJ1-2,TRBD1,CASSQERTGTNGYTF,TGCGCCAGCAGCCAAGAGCGGACAGGGACGAATGGCTACACCTTC
many,TRBV3-1,TRBJ2-5,TRBD1,CASSQPGQGMETQYF,TGTGCCAGCAGCCAACCGGGACAGGGGATGGAGACCCAGTACTTC
many,TRBV12-3/TRBV12-4,TRBJ1-1,NA,CASSLEGVHTEAFF,TGTGCCAGCAGTTTGGAGGGGGTGCACACTGAAGCTTTCTTT
NA,TRBV20-1,TRBJ2-3,TRBD2,CSARDAAGGPDTQYF,TGCAGTGCTAGAGATGCGGCGGGGGGGCCAGATACGCAGTATTTT
few,TRBV3-1,TRBJ1-4,NA,CASSRQRGEKLFF,TGTGCCAGCAGCCGCCAAAGAGGCGAAAAACTGTTTTTT
NA,TRBV2,TRBJ2-2,NA,CASNPLGVGELFF,TGTGCCAGCAATCCTCTGGGAGTCGGGGAGCTGTTTTTT